This T cell receptor beta chain was sequenced during a study of T cells in women clearing cervical HPV infection. Generated by immunoSEQ multiplex PCR, the TCRdb table keeps only in-frame clones and is missing some. The specimen's table records about 28,000 clones. Sequencing was carried out using blood buffy coat. This clonotype was sampled from a woman aged 18 to 75 with a cervical HPV16 infection that either progressed to CIN3+ or cleared (not recorded which).

CDR3 region: CASSEHPSGVSYNEQFF. CDR3 DNA, as far as it was read: TGTGCCAGCAGTGAACACCCTAGCGGGGTCTCATACAATGAG. This chain links TRBV2 with TRBJ2-1; 9 nucleotides align to TRBD2. From the germline J gene comes the end of the CDR3, since the read stops 3 residues before it. Looked up from germline, CDR1 is SNHLY and CDR2 is FYNNEI. The CDR3 consists of 17 residues. The junction had 9 bases not matched to a gene; V was cut back by 2 bases and J by 4 bases.